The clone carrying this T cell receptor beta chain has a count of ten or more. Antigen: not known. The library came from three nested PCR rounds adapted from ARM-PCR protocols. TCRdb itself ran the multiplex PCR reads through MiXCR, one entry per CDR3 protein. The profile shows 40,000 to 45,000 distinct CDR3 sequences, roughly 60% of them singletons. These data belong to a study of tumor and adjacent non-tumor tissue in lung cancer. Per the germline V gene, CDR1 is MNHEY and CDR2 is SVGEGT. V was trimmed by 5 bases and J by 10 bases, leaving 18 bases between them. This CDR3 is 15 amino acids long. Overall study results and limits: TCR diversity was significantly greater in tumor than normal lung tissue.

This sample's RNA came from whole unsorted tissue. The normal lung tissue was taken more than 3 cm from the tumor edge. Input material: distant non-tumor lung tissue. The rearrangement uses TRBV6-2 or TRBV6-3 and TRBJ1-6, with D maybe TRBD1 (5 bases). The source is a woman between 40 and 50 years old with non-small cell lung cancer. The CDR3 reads CASSDLGEESSPLHF. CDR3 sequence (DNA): TGTGCCAGCAGTGACCTGGGGGAGGAGAGCTCACCCCTCCACTTT.